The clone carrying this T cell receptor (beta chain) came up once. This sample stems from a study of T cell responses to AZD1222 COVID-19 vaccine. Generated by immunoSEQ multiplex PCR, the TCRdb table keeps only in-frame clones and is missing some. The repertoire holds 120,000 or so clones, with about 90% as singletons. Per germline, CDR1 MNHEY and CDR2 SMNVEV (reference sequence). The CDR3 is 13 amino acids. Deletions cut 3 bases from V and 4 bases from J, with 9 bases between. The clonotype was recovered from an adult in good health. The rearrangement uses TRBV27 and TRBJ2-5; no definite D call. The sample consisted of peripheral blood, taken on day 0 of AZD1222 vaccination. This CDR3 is CASSFASLETQYF. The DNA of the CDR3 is TGTGCCAGCAGTTTTGCCTCATTAGAGACCCAGTACTTC.